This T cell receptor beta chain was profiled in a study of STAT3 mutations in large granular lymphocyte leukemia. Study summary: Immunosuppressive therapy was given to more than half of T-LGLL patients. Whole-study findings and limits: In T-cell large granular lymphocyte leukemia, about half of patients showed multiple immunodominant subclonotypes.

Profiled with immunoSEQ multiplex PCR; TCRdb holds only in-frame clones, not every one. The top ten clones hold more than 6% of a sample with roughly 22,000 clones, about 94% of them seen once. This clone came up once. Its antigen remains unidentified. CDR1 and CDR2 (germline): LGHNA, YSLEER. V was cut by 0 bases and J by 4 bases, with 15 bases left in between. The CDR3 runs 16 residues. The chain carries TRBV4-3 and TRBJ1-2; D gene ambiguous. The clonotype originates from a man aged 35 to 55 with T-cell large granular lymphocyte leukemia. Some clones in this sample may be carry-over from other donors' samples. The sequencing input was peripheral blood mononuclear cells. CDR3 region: CASSQDWQPSAYGYTF. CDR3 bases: TGCGCCAGCAGCCAAGATTGGCAGCCATCCGCCTATGGCTACACCTTC.